This T cell receptor (beta chain) originates from a study of patients and donors after allogeneic stem cell transplantation. The CDR3 runs 16 residues. V was pared by 3 bases and J by 4 bases, with 7 bases of the junction left unmatched. Germline assignment: CDR1 SGHTA and CDR2 FQGNSA. MiXCR, run by TCRdb on the RT-PCR reads, gives a single entry per CDR3 protein. Of around 200,000 distinct CDR3 sequences in the sample, about 37% were seen once. The receptor comes from a human donor who was either an allogeneic HSCT recipient or a stem cell or donor lymphocyte infusion donor (not recorded which). It is not recorded whose cells these are; they may come from a transplant donor. The chain employs TRBV7-2 and TRBJ1-3, with TRBD1 matching 9 bases. The sample taken for sequencing was blood, either unsorted or a sorted T cell fraction (not recorded which). Here the CDR3 reads CASSFSGTGSGNTIYF. The CDR3 nucleotides read TGTGCCAGCAGCTTTTCCGGGACAGGGTCGGGAAACACCATATATTTT.